Listed here are 13 T cell receptor beta chains from one sample, sequenced in a study of cytomegalovirus exposure and HLA in healthy donors. With 60 Vbeta and 13 Jbeta primers, the PCR was carried out. Libraries were prepared by immunoSEQ multiplex PCR; TCRdb keeps only in-frame clonotypes and omits some of them. The table has some 140,000 clones, over 65% seen once. Sequences were obtained from PBMCs. The receptors derive from a female donor in good health and CMV-seropositive.

J is TRBJ2-7 and V is TRBV6-5, with 9 bases lining up with TRBD1. The CDR3 is 15 amino acids. The junction had 12 bases not matched to a gene; V was cut back by 7 bases and J by 5 bases. From germline, CDR1 is MNHEY and CDR2 SVGAGI. Here the CDR3 DNA reads TGTGCCAGCAAGGACCGGGGACAGGGTATCAACGAGCAGTACTTC. It encodes CASKDRGQGINEQYF.

The chain combines TRBV30 with TRBJ1-1; a possible D gene is TRBD1 (6 bases). This CDR3 has 16 amino acids. V lost 2 bases, J lost 10 bases, and 26 bases lay in between. Germline assignment: CDR1 GTSNPN and CDR2 SVGIG (reference sequence). CDR3 nucleotide sequence: TGTGCCTGGAGTCTAAACCCAGGGACATTAAGAAGGGGAGCTTTCTTT. Protein product: CAWSLNPGTLRRGAFF.

The sample holds a few counts of this clone. V usage is TRBV29-1 and J usage is TRBJ2-1; 11 nucleotides line up with TRBD1. J gave up 6 bases and V 6 bases, and 4 bases lay outside the gene matches. The CDR3 consists of 13 residues. Germline lookup yields CDR1 SQVTM and CDR2 ANQGSEA. The CDR3 loop is CSVWDRGGNEQFF. Written as DNA, the CDR3 is TGCAGCGTATGGGACAGGGGGGGCAATGAGCAGTTCTTC.

This clone was counted a single time. The chain combines TRBV15 with TRBJ2-4; TRBD2 might be the D (6 bases). Trimming pared 9 bases from V and 6 bases from J, leaving 15 bases between. The CDR3 has 13 residues. Per the germline V gene, CDR1 is LNHNV and CDR2 is YYDKDF (reference sequence). Written as DNA, the CDR3 is TGTGCCACAGCCGGGACTGCGGGAAACATTCAGTACTTC. Translation gives CATAGTAGNIQYF.

The chain uses TRBV30 and TRBJ1-2; D perhaps matches TRBD1 (5 bases). V lost 0 bases and J lost 4, with 18 bases in between. Germline V gene lookup returns CDR1 GTSNPN and CDR2 SVGIG (reference sequence). This CDR3 comprises 16 residues. The CDR3 region has the DNA TGTGCCTGGAGTGTAAGAGGTGTCAGGGCATTCTATGGCTACACCTTC. It translates to CAWSVRGVRAFYGYTF.

V usage is TRBV2 and J usage is TRBJ2-7; D is perhaps TRBD2 (6 bases). Germline assignment: CDR1 SNHLY and CDR2 FYNNEI. The CDR3 runs 14 residues. Deletions cut 7 bases from V and 0 bases from J, with 13 bases between. The CDR3 DNA sequence: TGTGCCAGCACTAGCGCAAAGATCTCCTACGAGCAGTACTTC. Translating gives CASTSAKISYEQYF.

V is TRBV5-4 and J is TRBJ2-1; 12 bases align to TRBD2. V was clipped by 4 bases and J by 8 bases; unmatched bases: 7. The germline V gene has CDR1 SGHNT and CDR2 YYREEE (reference sequence). This CDR3 contains 15 residues. The CDR3 sequence is CASSIPSGGADEQFF. In nucleotides, the CDR3 is TGTGCCAGCAGCATCCCTAGCGGGGGGGCAGATGAGCAGTTCTTC.

This clone came up a few times. The chain employs TRBV25-1 and TRBJ2-7, with unresolved D. The CDR3 contains 14 residues. V lost 1 base and J lost 2, with 9 bases in between. The germline V gene encodes CDR1 MGHDK and CDR2 SYGVNS. In DNA form, the CDR3 reads TGTGCCAGCAGTGAATTCGGAGAAACCTACGAGCAGTACTTC. This codes for CASSEFGETYEQYF.

This clone has a single count. The genes are TRBV13 and TRBJ2-3, with unresolved D. CDR1 is PRHDT, CDR2 FYEKMQ, per germline (reference sequence). The CDR3 sequence is 14 residues long. Deletions cut 3 bases from V and 2 bases from J, with 9 bases between. The CDR3 reads CASSFLVATDTQYF. CDR3 DNA: TGTGCCAGCAGCTTTCTGGTAGCCACAGATACGCAGTATTTT.

As DNA, the CDR3 is TGTGCCTGGAGACCGGGGGGCACACCCTACAATGAGCAGTTCTTC. Protein sequence: CAWRPGGTPYNEQFF. The chain joins TRBV30 to TRBJ2-1; D perhaps matches TRBD2 (7 bases). Deletions cut 3 bases from V and 2 bases from J, with 14 bases between. This CDR3 has 15 amino acids. In germline, CDR1 is GTSNPN, CDR2 SVGIG (reference sequence).

The chain joins TRBV5-1 to TRBJ2-5, with a weak D call TRBD2 (6 bases). With 3 bases removed from V and 5 bases from J, the gap between germline ends came to 17 bases. CDR3 length equals 15 residues. Germline V lookup: CDR1 SGHRS, CDR2 YFSETQ. CDR3 protein: CASSSEGFPMETQYF. DNA for the CDR3: TGCGCCAGCAGCTCGGAGGGCTTCCCTATGGAGACCCAGTACTTC. Full variable domain (remainder filled in from reference TRBV5-1 and TRBJ2-5): KAGVTQTPRYLIKTRGQQVTLSCSPISGHRSVSWYQQTPGQGLQFLFEYFSETQRNKGNFPGRFSGRQFSNSRSEMNVSTLELGDSALYLCASSSEGFPMETQYFGPGTRLLVL.

This clone was seen more than once but under ten times. The chain links TRBV11-2 to TRBJ2-1; 7 bases are a match to TRBD2. The CDR3 loop spans 14 amino acids. The germline gives CDR1 SGHAT, CDR2 FQNNGV. V dropped 4 bases and J dropped 6; count of bases not matched to a gene: 6. The CDR3 loop reads CASSSRGEGNEQFF. The CDR3 nucleotides read TGTGCCAGCAGCTCACGGGGGGAAGGCAATGAGCAGTTCTTC.

V and J are TRBV6-1 and TRBJ1-1; possible D gene TRBD1, 6 bases. V was cut by 6 bases and J by 1 base, with 15 bases left in between. Germline V gene sequence: CDR1 MNHNS, CDR2 SASEGT. This CDR3 has 15 amino acids. In DNA, the CDR3 is TGTGCCAGCAGCACGCGGACAGCTCAGAACACTGAAGCTTTCTTT. Translated: CASSTRTAQNTEAFF.